The text below deals with one T cell receptor (beta chain). Its antigen remains unknown. The entry originates in a study of T cell responses to AZD1222 COVID-19 vaccine. Overall study results and limits: Distributed over spike, vaccine-associated CD4 TCRs predominated at 160-218 and 743-854. The donor cohort was predominantly white British with a female majority, and clonal diversity may have been underestimated.

This table comes from immunoSEQ multiplex PCR, and its TCRdb copy is limited to in-frame clones, with some not included. The sample yields fewer than 150,000 clones, just over 90% seen once. Germline-derived CDR1 and CDR2 are SGHAT and FQNNGV. The CDR3 totals 15 residues. Trimming stripped 5 bases from V and 4 bases from J, with 16 bases between. This TCR came from an adult in good health. The chain combines TRBV11-2 with TRBJ2-3; D perhaps matches TRBD1 (5 bases). This specimen consisted of peripheral blood, obtained on day 0 of AZD1222 vaccination. The CDR3 is CASSLRGSSPDTQYF. CDR3 in DNA: TGTGCCAGCAGCCTTAGGGGCTCAAGTCCAGATACGCAGTATTTT.